Shown below are 20 T cell receptor beta chains from a single sample sequenced in a study of cytomegalovirus exposure and HLA in healthy donors. Researchers ran the PCR with 60 Vbeta and 13 Jbeta primers. Produced via immunoSEQ multiplex PCR; TCRdb's table is partial and in-frame only. This sample yields more than 130,000 clones, of which about 80% are seen a single time; roughly 4.2% belongs to the top ten. Specimen: PBMCs. The origin of the receptors is a man aged 35 to 55 in good health and CMV-seropositive.

The chain employs TRBV5-4 and TRBJ2-7; a possible D gene is TRBD1 (6 bases). The CDR3 runs to 14 residues. Germline values: CDR1 SGHNT, CDR2 YYREEE (reference sequence). V was shortened by 4 bases and J by 0 bases, with 11 bases between the two germline ends. The chain's CDR3 is CASSQQGNSYEQYF. CDR3 sequence (DNA): TGTGCCAGCAGCCAACAGGGTAACTCCTACGAGCAGTACTTC. The full variable domain, completed using reference TRBV5-4 and TRBJ2-7, is ETGVTQSPTHLIKTRGQQVTLRCSSQSGHNTVSWYQQALGQGPQFIFQYYREEENGRGNFPPRFSGLQFPNYSSELNVNALELDDSALYLCASSQQGNSYEQYFGPGTRLTVT.

The chain recombines TRBV20-1 with TRBJ1-2; D gene uncertain. The CDR3 has 11 amino acids. Germline CDR1 is DFQATT and CDR2 is SNEGSKA (reference sequence). V was trimmed by 5 bases and J by 8 bases, leaving 12 bases between them. The chain's CDR3 is CSAHLREGYTF. As DNA, the CDR3 is TGCAGTGCTCACCTACGTGAAGGCTACACCTTC.

The rearrangement links TRBV15 to TRBJ2-7; possible D gene TRBD1, 7 bases. The V and J ends lost 5 bases and 0 bases respectively, with 17 bases between them. CDR1 and CDR2 (germline): LNHNV, YYDKDF (reference sequence). The CDR3 sequence is 16 residues long. The DNA of the CDR3 is TGTGCCACCAGCCTGCCAGGGGGGACCAACTCCTACGAGCAGTACTTC. Translation gives CATSLPGGTNSYEQYF.

This sequence joins TRBV19 and TRBJ1-5, with 9 bases matching TRBD1. Trimming cost V 1 base and J 7 bases; bases outside gene matches: 8. Germline CDR1 and CDR2: LNHDA and SQIVND (reference sequence). The CDR3 sequence is 16 residues long. The CDR3 loop is CASSIAGGQGGQPQHF. CDR3 nucleotides: TGTGCCAGTAGTATAGCCGGGGGACAGGGTGGACAGCCCCAGCATTTT.

The rearrangement links TRBV6-5 to TRBJ2-2; tentatively, D is TRBD1 (5 bases). V dropped 7 bases and J dropped 8 bases, with 8 bases sitting between them. Per germline, CDR1 MNHEY and CDR2 SVGAGI. The CDR3 has 11 amino acids. This chain's CDR3 is CASMGQGELFF. For the CDR3, the DNA is TGTGCCAGCATGGGGCAAGGGGAGCTGTTTTTT.

V usage is TRBV11-1 and J usage is TRBJ2-1; perhaps TRBD1 as D (5 bases). This CDR3 region has 13 residues. The V gene lost 4 bases and the J gene lost 4 bases, with 8 bases spanning the gap. CDR1 SGHAT and CDR2 FQDESV come from the germline V gene (reference sequence). CDR3 sequence: CASSSGSYNEQFF. DNA for the CDR3: TGTGCCAGCAGCTCAGGGTCTTACAATGAGCAGTTCTTC.

About this clone itself: Relative to the germline gene, one junction end is altered; a read error may explain this. The rearrangement links TRBV7-9 to TRBJ1-1, with 11 bases fitting TRBD1. This CDR3 is 16 amino acids long. Germline V lookup: CDR1 SEHNR, CDR2 FQNEAQ (reference sequence). This CDR3 reads CSSSPTGGQGVTEAFF. As DNA, the CDR3 is TGTTCCAGCAGCCCTACTGGGGGACAGGGGGTCACTGAAGCTTTCTTT.

The chain couples TRBV19 to TRBJ1-2, with TRBD1 matching over 12 bases. This CDR3 spans 15 amino acids. Trimming took 5 bases from V and 3 from J; bases not matched to a gene: 4. The V gene's germline CDR1 is LNHDA and CDR2 SQIVND (reference sequence). The CDR3: CASSGTGGADYGYTF. The DNA of the CDR3 is TGTGCCAGTAGTGGGACAGGGGGCGCAGACTATGGCTACACCTTC.

This clone was picked up one time. The J gene is TRBJ1-1, the V gene TRBV15; D is unresolved. Germline V gene lookup returns CDR1 LNHNV and CDR2 YYDKDF (reference sequence). V lost 5 bases, J lost 1 base, and 8 bases lay in between. The CDR3 has 13 residues. CDR3 in amino acids: CATSARGNTEAFF. The CDR3 region has the DNA TGTGCCACCAGCGCGCGGGGGAACACTGAAGCTTTCTTT.

The chain uses TRBV6-4 and TRBJ2-3, with 9 bases fitting TRBD2. Germline CDR1 reads MRHNA; CDR2 reads SNTAGT. J lost 4 bases, V lost 3 bases, and 5 bases had no gene match. The CDR3 totals 15 residues. The CDR3 DNA sequence: TGTGCCAGCAGTGAGGGGCGGGGGGGCGCAGATACGCAGTATTTT. Amino acid sequence: CASSEGRGGADTQYF.

The chain couples TRBV6-5 to TRBJ1-2; D is undetermined. CDR1 and CDR2 (germline): MNHEY, SVGAGI. Trimming removed 0 bases from V and 8 bases from J, with 19 bases in between. The CDR3 sequence is 16 residues long. Here the CDR3 reads CASSYSFGSTGRGYTF. CDR3 sequence (DNA): TGTGCCAGCAGTTACTCATTTGGGTCAACTGGGCGCGGCTACACCTTC.

As to this clone: Other DNA variants within this sample encode the same CDR3. The chain has TRBV7-9 and TRBJ2-1, with D possibly being TRBD2 (6 bases). The CDR3 is made up of 16 amino acids. Per germline, CDR1 SEHNR and CDR2 FQNEAQ (reference sequence). V was shortened by 1 base and J by 1 base, with 11 bases between the two germline ends. CDR3 bases: TGTGCCAGCAGCTTAGTCGGGAGAGGGTCCTACAATGAGCAGTTCTTC. This translates into CASSLVGRGSYNEQFF.

The chain recombines TRBV7-8 with TRBJ2-1; the match to TRBD2 covers 10 bases. CDR1 and CDR2 (germline): SGHVS, FQNEAQ. Losses at the gene ends were 1 base for V and 8 bases for J; bases not matched to a gene: 11. CDR3 length equals 17 residues. The CDR3 DNA follows: TGTGCCAGCAGCTTAGGGTTTGACTCCGGGACTAGCGATGAGCAGTTCTTC. Amino acid sequence: CASSLGFDSGTSDEQFF. The variable domain in full, completed from reference TRBV7-8 and TRBJ2-1, reads GAGVSQSPRYKVAKRGQDVALRCDPISGHVSLFWYQQALGQGPEFLTYFQNEAQLDKSGLPSDRFFAERPEGSVSTLKIQRTQQEDSAVYLCASSLGFDSGTSDEQFFGPGTRLTVL.

The rearrangement links TRBV2 to TRBJ2-5; 8 nucleotides agree with TRBD1. V shed 6 bases and J 4 bases; nucleotides not matched to a gene: 10. The V gene's germline CDR1 is SNHLY and CDR2 FYNNEI. This CDR3 has 15 amino acids. CDR3 nucleotide sequence: TGTGCCAGCAGCATGACAGGGGCGACCGGAGAGACCCAGTACTTC. Translated, it gives CASSMTGATGETQYF. The variable domain in full, with the rest retrieved from reference TRBV2 and TRBJ2-5, is EPEVTQTPSHQVTQMGQEVILRCVPISNHLYFYWYRQILGQKVEFLVSFYNNEISEKSEIFDDQFSVERPDGSNFTLKIRSTKLEDSAMYFCASSMTGATGETQYFGPGTRLLVL.

The chain carries TRBV11-2 and TRBJ2-7, with TRBD2 identical over 12 bases. Losses at the gene ends were 5 bases for V and 6 bases for J; bases not matched to a gene: 5. This CDR3 is 14 amino acids long. Looked up from germline, CDR1 is SGHAT and CDR2 is FQNNGV. CDR3 nucleotides: TGTGCCAGCAGCGGAACTAGCGGGAGGTTCGAGCAGTACTTC. Translating gives CASSGTSGRFEQYF.

CDR3 in DNA: TGTGCCAGCAGCTTAGAGGTTGGACAGGGCTTCTATGGCTACACCTTC. The encoded protein is CASSLEVGQGFYGYTF. This chain connects TRBV7-2 to TRBJ1-2; 8 positions agree with TRBD1. Germline V gene lookup returns CDR1 SGHTA and CDR2 FQGNSA. With 1 base clipped from V and 4 bases from J, the junction kept 8 bases outside the gene matches. This CDR3 spans 16 amino acids.

This chain uses TRBV29-1 with TRBJ1-2; TRBD1 is a possible D gene (6 bases). The CDR3 is 13 amino acids. V gave up 3 bases and J gave up 5 bases, with 13 bases separating them. Germline CDR1 reads SQVTM; CDR2 reads ANQGSEA. Here the CDR3 reads CSVDSLTGYGYTF. The CDR3, as DNA: TGCAGCGTTGACTCCCTAACAGGGTATGGCTACACCTTC.

The gene calls are TRBV27 and TRBJ1-5; 8 bases agree with TRBD1. Germline V gene lookup returns CDR1 MNHEY and CDR2 SMNVEV (reference sequence). V lost 5 bases and J lost 6; bases outside the gene matches: 6. CDR3 size: 14 residues. The CDR3 nucleotides are TGTGCCAGCAGTCCCTATCAGGGGGCTCAGCCCCAGCATTTT. Its protein product is CASSPYQGAQPQHF.

V is TRBV1 and J is TRBJ2-1; TRBD2, the table's D call, was not compared with the DNA. TRBV1 has pseudogene status. This CDR3 is built from 16 residues. This chain's CDR3 is CTSSQDLAGDYNEQFF. CDR3 nucleotides: TGCACCAGCAGCCAAGATTTAGCGGGAGACTACAATGAGCAGTTCTTC.

The rearrangement links TRBV5-1 to TRBJ1-5, with D uncertain. Per germline, CDR1 SGHRS and CDR2 YFSETQ. The CDR3 is 15 amino acids. V dropped 4 bases and J dropped 1 base, with 12 bases sitting between them. CDR3 nucleotides: TGCGCCAGCAGCCTAATCCCCGGGAGCAATCAGCCCCAGCATTTT. Amino acid sequence: CASSLIPGSNQPQHF. The full variable domain, with the rest looked up from reference TRBV5-1 and TRBJ1-5, is KAGVTQTPRYLIKTRGQQVTLSCSPISGHRSVSWYQQTPGQGLQFLFEYFSETQRNKGNFPGRFSGRQFSNSRSEMNVSTLELGDSALYLCASSLIPGSNQPQHFGDGTRLSIL.